This T cell receptor (beta chain) derives from a study of cytomegalovirus exposure and HLA in healthy donors. Study background: Assignment to the Caucasian-associated ancestry cluster applied to more than 75% of the approximately 360 genotyped donors.

The PCR made use of 60 Vbeta and 13 Jbeta primers. Repertoires were generated with immunoSEQ multiplex PCR, while TCRdb's copy carries only in-frame clones and drops some. The sample shows around 130,000 clones, 65% to 90% of them seen only once. Losses at the gene ends were 2 bases for V and 5 bases for J; bases not matched to a gene: 7. CDR1 and CDR2 from the germline V gene are GTSNPN and SVGIG (reference sequence). The CDR3 runs to 15 residues. Whole-study findings and limits: The majority of TCR sequences were rare, yet some public TCRs appeared in many donors. Several top significant clusters appeared, in a later analysis, to be linked to common viral pathogens.

Comments on this clone: Its specificity is unknown.

The donors were healthy bone marrow donors. The receptor comes from a girl between 2 and 10 years old in good health and CMV-seronegative. Sample: PBMCs. The rearrangement joins TRBV30 to TRBJ1-5; 9 positions match TRBD1. CDR3 sequence reads: CAWSPPRTGDQPQHF. Written as DNA, the CDR3 is TGTGCCTGGAGTCCTCCTCGGACAGGGGATCAGCCCCAGCATTTT.